The TCR beta chain described here comes from a study of siplizumab effects on memory and regulatory T cells. General observations from the study: Reactions containing siplizumab showed mappable alloreactive CD4+ clones averaging approximately 70% Treg-derived, versus 25% to 30% in controls. Naive or memory phenotype assignment was not possible for roughly 80-97% of proliferating CD4+ or CD8+ clones.

In the case of this clone: Its antigen is not known.

The CDR3 is 13 residues long. The germline V gene has CDR1 MGHRA and CDR2 YSYEKL. Trimming removed 2 bases from V and 2 bases from J, with 6 bases in between. Sequencing was performed with immunoSEQ multiplex PCR; in TCRdb, only in-frame clones are kept and a portion is missing. Among approximately 91,000 clones listed, 85% to 95% were seen once. Sequencing was done on a sample of CD8+ T cells sorted from blood. The origin of this receptor is a human donor in good health. The gene calls are TRBV4-1 and TRBJ1-1; no definite D call. CDR3 coding DNA: TGCGCCAGCAGCCAAACCCCTAACACTGAAGCTTTCTTT. Translated: CASSQTPNTEAFF.